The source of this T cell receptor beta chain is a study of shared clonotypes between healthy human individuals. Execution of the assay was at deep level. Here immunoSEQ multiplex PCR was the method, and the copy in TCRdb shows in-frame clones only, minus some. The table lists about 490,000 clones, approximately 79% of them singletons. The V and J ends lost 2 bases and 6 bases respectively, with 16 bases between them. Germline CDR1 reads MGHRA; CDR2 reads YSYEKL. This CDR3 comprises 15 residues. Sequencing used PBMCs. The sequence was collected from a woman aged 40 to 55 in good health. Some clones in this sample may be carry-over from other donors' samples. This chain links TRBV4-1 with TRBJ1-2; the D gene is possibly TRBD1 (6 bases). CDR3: CASSQNPRTVNGYTF. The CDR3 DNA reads TGCGCCAGCAGCCAAAATCCTCGGACAGTTAATGGCTACACCTTC.